The 6 T cell receptor beta chains below all came from one sample that was sequenced in a study of Ad26.COV2.S vaccination and SARS-CoV-2 variants. Assay: immunoSEQ multiplex PCR; the TCRdb copy retains only in-frame clones and omits some. The table lists more than 300,000 clones, 75% to 90% of them singletons. Sample treatment: 15 to 20 received Ad26.COV2.S at low or high dose, single or two shots; about 5 received placebo; per-sample allocation not given. Specimens were obtained on day 63 following the first vaccine or placebo injection. This specimen was peripheral blood, taken in a trial of Ad26.COV2.S vaccine versus placebo. Receptors were obtained from a person aged 18-65 years who received the Ad26.COV2.S COVID-19 vaccine or a placebo.

This chain links TRBV4-1 with TRBJ1-1, with 12 bases that match TRBD1. The CDR3 loop spans 17 amino acids. Germline-derived CDR1 and CDR2 are MGHRA and YSYEKL. Trimming cost V 8 bases and J 6 bases; bases outside gene matches: 16. DNA for the CDR3: TGCGCCAGCGTACGAAATCCCGGGACAGGGGGCTTTGCTGAAGCTTTCTTT. It codes for CASVRNPGTGGFAEAFF.

The CDR3 region is CASSHCVKFLYF. For the CDR3, the DNA is TGCGCCAGCAGTCACTGCGTAAAGTTTCTGTACTTC. The rearrangement uses TRBV23-1 and TRBJ2-7; D ambiguous. TRBV23-1 has ORF status, its function being uncertain. Between the trimmed V and J ends, which lost 3 bases and 12 bases, there was a span of 15 bases. The CDR3 spans 12 residues.

This chain's CDR3 is CASIGGQSNGHQPQHF. CDR3 nucleotide sequence: TGTGCCAGTATTGGGGGACAGTCTAACGGCCATCAGCCCCAGCATTTT. The J gene is TRBJ1-5, the V gene TRBV19; TRBD1 aligns across 7 bases. Per the germline V gene, CDR1 is LNHDA and CDR2 is SQIVND (reference sequence). The CDR3 has 16 residues. With 7 bases clipped from V and 5 bases from J, the junction kept 14 bases outside the gene matches.

The rearrangement uses TRBV3-1 (or the pseudogene TRBV3-2) and TRBJ2-1; TRBD2 is a possible D gene (6 bases). This CDR3 has 16 amino acids. The V end was cut by 1 base, the J end by 6 bases, with 16 bases between. Looked up from germline, CDR1 is LGHDT and CDR2 is YNNKEL (reference sequence). The CDR3 region is CASSQVNGRPGNEQFF. The CDR3 nucleotides are TGTGCCAGCAGCCAAGTCAACGGGAGACCTGGCAATGAGCAGTTCTTC.

The sample holds one count of this clone. The V gene is TRBV20-1, the J gene TRBJ2-1; TRBD1 matches 9 bases. The CDR3 is 16 residues long. The ends lost 3 bases at V and 3 bases at J; junction bases unmatched: 9. Germline CDR1 DFQATT, CDR2 SNEGSKA (reference sequence). This CDR3 is CSASPAGTGIYNEQFF. The CDR3 coding sequence is TGCAGTGCTAGTCCAGCCGGGACAGGGATCTACAATGAGCAGTTCTTC.

The chain has TRBV19 and TRBJ1-4; 8 bases map to TRBD1. V lost 8 bases, J lost 5 bases, and 7 bases stayed unmatched. Germline assignment: CDR1 LNHDA and CDR2 SQIVND (reference sequence). The CDR3 length is 14 residues. CDR3 DNA: TGTGCCAGTGGTGGACAGGGCTTAAATGAAAAACTGTTTTTT. Translating it yields CASGGQGLNEKLFF.